These 22 T cell receptor beta chains were sequenced from one sample in a study of shared clonotypes between healthy human individuals. The method was immunoSEQ multiplex PCR; TCRdb's version includes in-frame clones alone and lacks a portion of them. The sample lists some 1,600,000 clones; approximately 98% were seen once. The sequenced material came from naive CD4+ T cells sorted from blood. Subset given: CD45RA+ positively selected. The receptor source for this set is a man in his thirties or forties in good health.

As for this clone: Other DNA sequences within the sample encode an identical CDR3. The genes are TRBV6-5 and TRBJ1-5; D gene uncertain. CDR1 and CDR2 from the germline V gene are MNHEY and SVGAGI. V was trimmed by 2 bases and J by 6 bases, leaving 5 bases between them. The length of the CDR3 is 12 residues. In nucleotides, the CDR3 is TGTGCCAGCAGTTACCCGGGTCAGCCCCAGCATTTT. Translation: CASSYPGQPQHF.

The V gene is TRBV10-3, the J gene TRBJ1-4; a possible D gene is TRBD1 (6 bases). The CDR3 runs to 14 residues. Germline V gives CDR1 ENHRY, CDR2 SYGVKD. With 2 bases removed from V and 8 bases from J, the gap between germline ends came to 12 bases. This CDR3 reads CAISETGNHEKLFF. The CDR3 region has the DNA TGTGCCATCAGTGAGACAGGGAATCACGAAAAACTGTTTTTT.

The gene calls are TRBV11-2 and TRBJ2-1; TRBD2 is a possible D gene (5 bases). Trimming pared 2 bases from V and 4 bases from J, leaving 15 bases between. This CDR3 has 16 amino acids. CDR1 and CDR2 from the germline V gene are SGHAT and FQNNGV. CDR3 DNA: TGTGCCAGCAGCTTAATGATGCGGGTAACGTACAATGAGCAGTTCTTC. It specifies CASSLMMRVTYNEQFF.

The V gene is TRBV6-5, the J gene TRBJ2-7; 9 bases agree with TRBD1. The CDR3 has 15 amino acids. Per germline, CDR1 MNHEY and CDR2 SVGAGI. After removal of 4 bases from V and 3 bases from J, the junction contained 7 bases not matched to a gene. CDR3 region: CASSSTPGQGYEQYF. DNA for the CDR3: TGTGCCAGCAGTTCGACTCCGGGACAGGGCTACGAGCAGTACTTC.

The rearrangement uses TRBV30 and TRBJ2-1; 8 bases are shared with TRBD2. The CDR3 covers 15 residues. The germline V gene encodes CDR1 GTSNPN and CDR2 SVGIG (reference sequence). The V and J ends lost 2 bases and 7 bases, in that order; junction bases with no gene match: 10. In DNA form, the CDR3 reads TGTGCCTGGAGTCGTGGCCGGGTAGCGGGGAATGAGCAGTTCTTC. Translating it yields CAWSRGRVAGNEQFF.

This chain links TRBV9 with TRBJ2-1; D is ambiguous. This CDR3 comprises 11 residues. The germline V gene encodes CDR1 SGDLS and CDR2 YYNGEE. Deletions cut 3 bases from V and 9 bases from J, with 7 bases between. CDR3 residues: CASSAYGEQFF. CDR3 coding DNA: TGTGCCAGCAGCGCTTATGGTGAGCAGTTCTTC. The variable domain in full, with the rest retrieved from reference TRBV9 and TRBJ2-1, is DSGVTQTPKHLITATGQRVTLRCSPRSGDLSVYWYQQSLDQGLQFLIQYYNGEERAKGNILERFSAQQFPDLHSELNLSSLELGDSALYFCASSAYGEQFFGPGTRLTVL.

The chain couples TRBV7-9 to TRBJ1-5; TRBD1 agrees at 7 bases. V shed 5 bases, J shed 3 bases, and the junction held 10 bases outside the gene matches. There are 16 residues in the CDR3. Looked up from germline, CDR1 is SEHNR and CDR2 is FQNEAQ (reference sequence). CDR3 nucleotides: TGTGCCAGCAGCCCGACCCGTACAGGGGACAATCAGCCCCAGCATTTT. Translation: CASSPTRTGDNQPQHF. Based on the CDR3 plus reference TRBV7-9 and TRBJ1-5, the full variable domain is DTGVSQNPRHKITKRGQNVTFRCDPISEHNRLYWYRQTLGQGPEFLTYFQNEAQLEKSRLLSDRFSAERPKGSFSTLEIQRTEQGDSAMYLCASSPTRTGDNQPQHFGDGTRLSIL.

The chain employs TRBV5-4 and TRBJ2-1; the D call may be TRBD1 or TRBD2 (5 bases each). Germline V gives CDR1 SGHNT, CDR2 YYREEE (reference sequence). Between the trimmed V and J ends, which lost 4 bases and 5 bases, there was a span of 19 bases. This CDR3 comprises 16 residues. The CDR3 region has the DNA TGTGCCAGCAGCCCGGGCCGGGACCGGCATCACAATGAGCAGTTCTTC. Encoded protein: CASSPGRDRHHNEQFF.

Note on this clone: At one end, the junction sequence differs from germline, possibly due to a read error. The rearrangement links TRBV7-7 to TRBJ2-7; D possibly corresponds to TRBD2 (6 bases). The CDR3 is 16 amino acids. CDR1 SSHAT and CDR2 FNYEAQ come from the germline V gene (reference sequence). The chain's CDR3 is CASSAGPKQGSYEQYF. The DNA of the CDR3 is TGTGCTAGCAGCGCGGGACCTAAGCAGGGATCCTACGAGCAGTACTTC.

The chain combines TRBV29-1 with TRBJ2-3; D remains ambiguous. CDR1 is SQVTM, CDR2 ANQGSEA, per germline. V shed 2 bases and J shed 12 bases, with 9 bases lying between them. This CDR3 is built from 10 residues. The CDR3 loop reads CSVELTRQYF. DNA for the CDR3: TGCAGCGTTGAACTAACTCGTCAGTATTTT.

This clone is a singleton in its sample. This chain uses TRBV28 with TRBJ1-1; a possible D gene is TRBD1 (5 bases). The germline CDR1 and CDR2 sequences are MDHEN and SYDVKM. This CDR3 spans 15 amino acids. V gave up 1 base and J gave up 3 bases, with 12 bases separating them. CDR3 loop: CASSLLAGWHTEAFF. The CDR3 bases are TGTGCCAGCAGTTTATTGGCAGGGTGGCACACTGAAGCTTTCTTT.

The chain employs TRBV2 and TRBJ2-7; 7 bases match TRBD1. J gave up 3 bases and V 6 bases, and 8 bases lay outside the gene matches. Germline V CDR1 and CDR2: SNHLY, FYNNEI. This CDR3 region has 14 residues. The CDR3 DNA sequence: TGTGCCAGCAGCAACAGGGGATCGGGCTACGAGCAGTACTTC. Amino acid sequence: CASSNRGSGYEQYF. Based on the CDR3 plus reference TRBV2 and TRBJ2-7, the full variable domain is EPEVTQTPSHQVTQMGQEVILRCVPISNHLYFYWYRQILGQKVEFLVSFYNNEISEKSEIFDDQFSVERPDGSNFTLKIRSTKLEDSAMYFCASSNRGSGYEQYFGPGTRLTVT.

This chain uses TRBV2 with TRBJ1-5; 8 bases are a match to TRBD1. V gave up 3 bases and J gave up 1 base; unmatched junction bases: 2. The CDR3 loop spans 15 amino acids. Germline CDR1 is SNHLY and CDR2 is FYNNEI. CDR3: CASSERTGSNQPQHF. The CDR3 nucleotides are TGTGCCAGCAGTGAGCGGACAGGGAGCAATCAGCCCCAGCATTTT.

The rearrangement uses TRBV6-5 and TRBJ2-5, with 7 bases that match TRBD2. The CDR3 has 15 residues. Trimming took 0 bases from V and 5 from J; bases not matched to a gene: 6. The germline gives CDR1 MNHEY, CDR2 SVGAGI. DNA of the CDR3: TGTGCCAGCAGTTACTCCGAGGGAGGGCCGGAGACCCAGTACTTC. The encoded protein is CASSYSEGGPETQYF.

The genes are TRBV10-3 and TRBJ1-1, with a possible D match to TRBD1 (5 bases). The CDR3 spans 13 residues. CDR1 ENHRY and CDR2 SYGVKD come from the germline V gene. The ends were cut back, 10 bases at V and 1 base at J, with 13 bases in the middle. For the CDR3, the DNA is TGTGCCAGCGACCAGGGACCGAACACTGAAGCTTTCTTT. Amino acid sequence: CASDQGPNTEAFF.

V usage is TRBV7-8 and J usage is TRBJ2-1; no definite D call. Germline V gives CDR1 SGHVS, CDR2 FQNEAQ. This CDR3 is built from 14 residues. V was shortened by 3 bases and J by 4 bases, with 10 bases between the two germline ends. The CDR3: CASSLYSLYNEQFF. CDR3 DNA sequence: TGTGCCAGCAGCTTGTATAGCCTTTACAATGAGCAGTTCTTC.

On this clone itself: This specimen includes other DNA sequences encoding the same CDR3. V gene TRBV5-4 combines with J gene TRBJ2-1; TRBD2 might be the D (5 bases). Germline CDR1 SGHNT, CDR2 YYREEE (reference sequence). V lost 0 bases and J 4 bases, leaving 8 bases between the germline ends. This CDR3 has 14 amino acids. The CDR3 DNA follows: TGTGCCAGCAGCTTGGCGGGGTTATACAATGAGCAGTTCTTC. Protein: CASSLAGLYNEQFF.

The chain links TRBV4-1 to TRBJ2-7; D gene uncertain. V was pared by 4 bases and J by 4 bases, with 14 bases between. CDR3 length: 14 amino acids. Germline loops: CDR1 MGHRA, CDR2 YSYEKL. The CDR3: CASSLRTTLYEQYF. CDR3 coding DNA: TGCGCCAGCAGCCTGCGGACCACACTTTACGAGCAGTACTTC.

The chain joins TRBV6-6 to TRBJ1-2; D call uncertain. This CDR3 comprises 14 residues. Per the germline V gene, CDR1 is MNHNY and CDR2 is SVGAGI (reference sequence). The ends were cut back, 6 bases at V and 6 bases at J, with 17 bases in the middle. The DNA of the CDR3 is TGTGCCAGCAGCTATCAATCGCCCGGAGATGGCTACACCTTC. It yields the protein CASSYQSPGDGYTF.

The V gene is TRBV7-9, the J gene TRBJ2-3; 13 bases align to TRBD2. Germline CDR1 is SEHNR and CDR2 is FQNEAQ (reference sequence). This CDR3 contains 17 residues. The V gene end was trimmed by 5 bases and the J gene end by 0 bases; junction bases not matched to a gene: 5. CDR3 nucleotide sequence: TGTGCCAGCAGCGCCGGGACTAGCGGGACTAGCACAGATACGCAGTATTTT. Translation: CASSAGTSGTSTDTQYF.

The chain recombines TRBV11-2 with TRBJ1-5, with a tentative D call TRBD1 (5 bases). V was clipped by 2 bases and J by 1 base, with 18 bases between them. Per germline, CDR1 SGHAT and CDR2 FQNNGV. The CDR3 is 18 amino acids. The CDR3 is CASSLRLSSGGSNQPQHF. The CDR3 region has the DNA TGTGCCAGCAGCTTAAGGTTGTCTTCGGGGGGGAGCAATCAGCCCCAGCATTTT.

This clone was found once. The V gene is TRBV6-1, the J gene TRBJ1-1, with D possibly being TRBD1 (5 bases). V lost 5 bases to trimming and J lost 2 bases, with 12 bases between them. The CDR3 is 14 residues long. In germline, CDR1 is MNHNS, CDR2 SASEGT. The CDR3 region has the DNA TGTGCCAGCAGTAGACAGCGAGGAAACACTGAAGCTTTCTTT. Translated: CASSRQRGNTEAFF.